This entry concerns a single T cell receptor beta chain. This sample is drawn from a study of blood T cell repertoires in COVID-19. Study details: From the United States, Italy and Spain came samples of acute and convalescent COVID-19.

As handled by the study authors: Nucleated cell number was recorded as an estimate derived from reference gene primer amplification. The method was immunoSEQ multiplex PCR; TCRdb's version includes in-frame clones alone and lacks a portion of them. D and trimming come from the DNA, and the V and J calls and clone size come from that table. Of approximately 250,000 clones in the sample, about 89% were seen once. Looked up from germline, CDR1 is KGHDR and CDR2 is SFDVKD. The CDR3 totals 13 residues. The V end was cut by 2 bases, the J end by 9 bases, with 13 bases between. Source material: peripheral blood. This TCR was recovered from a man in his forties with active or convalescent COVID-19. This chain joins TRBV24-1 and TRBJ2-7; D unclear. The CDR3 reads CATSDSRRRAQYF. The CDR3 DNA reads as TGTGCCACCAGTGATTCTCGCAGGCGTGCGCAGTACTTC.